These 30 T cell receptor beta chains originate from one sample sequenced in a study of regulatory T cells in long-lasting Graves disease. Combining iRepertoire HTBI primers with Arm-PCR of CDR3 regions, the authors built TCR beta libraries. Each CDR3 protein is one row after TCRdb ran MiXCR on the multiplex PCR reads. The sample consists of about 200,000 distinct CDR3 sequences, roughly 18% of them appearing once. Regarding time point: newly diagnosed GD, antithyroid drugs for less than 3 months. The TCR library was made from RNA extracted from PBMCs. These same records also appear under a second study, on T cells in Graves' hyperthyroidism and ophthalmopathy.

This material consisted of peripheral blood mononuclear cells (PBMCs), taken at new diagnosis, from a patient treated with antithyroid drugs. The receptor source for this set is a woman aged 25 to 39 with Graves disease.

This clonotype was counted many times. The genes are TRBV28 and TRBJ1-1; possible D gene TRBD1, 6 bases. The V gene lost 8 bases and the J gene lost 1 base, with 20 bases spanning the gap. The germline V gene has CDR1 MDHEN and CDR2 SYDVKM. This CDR3 is built from 16 residues. CDR3 sequence reads: CASEGVSGQTNTEAFF. The DNA for the CDR3 is TGTGCCAGCGAGGGGGTGTCAGGTCAAACGAACACTGAAGCTTTCTTT.

Many counts were recorded for this clonotype. The genes are TRBV20-1 and TRBJ2-4; 10 nucleotides align to TRBD2. This CDR3 has 20 amino acids. V shed 1 base, J shed 0 bases, and the junction held 15 bases outside the gene matches. The germline gives CDR1 DFQATT, CDR2 SNEGSKA (reference sequence). The CDR3 DNA sequence: TGCAGTGCTAGAGGGGGTACCGGGACTAGCGAGCCTCTAGCCAAAAACATTCAGTACTTC. Protein product: CSARGGTGTSEPLAKNIQYF.

This clonotype was counted at least ten times. V is TRBV5-1 and J is TRBJ1-1; 8 positions agree with TRBD1. Germline loops: CDR1 SGHRS, CDR2 YFSETQ. The CDR3 is 15 amino acids. V dropped 4 bases and J dropped 1; count of bases not matched to a gene: 6. This CDR3 reads CASSLIGQGNTEAFF. CDR3 nucleotides: TGCGCCAGCAGCCTTATAGGACAGGGGAACACTGAAGCTTTCTTT.

This clonotype was counted at least ten times. The rearrangement uses TRBV2 and TRBJ1-1, with 9 nucleotides matching TRBD1. The ends lost 4 bases at V and 6 bases at J; junction bases unmatched: 6. Germline CDR1 is SNHLY and CDR2 is FYNNEI. The CDR3 consists of 14 residues. DNA of the CDR3: TGTGCCAGCAGTGTTGGACAGGGGAGGGCTGAAGCTTTCTTT. Encoded protein: CASSVGQGRAEAFF. The full variable domain, with the rest looked up from reference TRBV2 and TRBJ1-1, is EPEVTQTPSHQVTQMGQEVILRCVPISNHLYFYWYRQILGQKVEFLVSFYNNEISEKSEIFDDQFSVERPDGSNFTLKIRSTKLEDSAMYFCASSVGQGRAEAFFGQGTRLTVV.

This clonotype was found many times. The chain links TRBV11-1 to TRBJ2-5; 8 nucleotides line up with TRBD2. V was pared by 1 base and J by 0 bases, with 4 bases of the junction left unmatched. The CDR3 has 16 residues. Germline CDR1 and CDR2: SGHAT and FQDESV (reference sequence). CDR3 loop: CASSLGPSGYQETQYF. The CDR3, as DNA: TGTGCCAGCAGCTTAGGGCCTAGCGGGTACCAAGAGACCCAGTACTTC.

This chain uses TRBV5-1 with TRBJ1-1, with 8 bases matching TRBD1. The CDR3 runs to 15 residues. CDR1 and CDR2 (germline): SGHRS, YFSETQ. J lost 5 bases, V lost 4 bases, and 10 bases had no gene match. CDR3 amino acids: CASSPDRAAGTEAFF. CDR3 bases: TGCGCCAGCAGCCCGGACAGGGCGGCAGGTACTGAAGCTTTCTTT.

This clonotype has just a few counts. The rearrangement links TRBV4-2 to TRBJ1-1; tentative D call: TRBD1 (6 bases). This CDR3 contains 13 residues. Germline values: CDR1 LGHNA, CDR2 YNFKEQ. V lost 4 bases to trimming and J lost 5 bases, with 11 bases between them. The CDR3 DNA sequence: TGTGCCAGCAGCCGAACAGGGATGACTGAAGCTTTCTTT. The encoded protein is CASSRTGMTEAFF.

This clonotype was found many times. J is TRBJ2-5 and V is TRBV25-1; 9 positions agree with TRBD2. V was clipped by 4 bases and J by 2 bases; unmatched bases: 5. From germline, CDR1 is MGHDK and CDR2 SYGVNS. CDR3 length: 15 residues. The CDR3 nucleotides read TGTGCCAGCAGTGTTCGGCGGGAGGGTCAAGAGACCCAGTACTTC. Its translation is CASSVRREGQETQYF.

In this sample, this clonotype turned up a few times. The rearrangement joins TRBV28 to TRBJ2-5, with 9 bases aligning to TRBD2. CDR1 and CDR2 (germline): MDHEN, SYDVKM. V shed 6 bases, J shed 2 bases, and the junction held 10 bases outside the gene matches. The CDR3 totals 16 residues. CDR3 DNA sequence: TGTGCCAGCAGGGCCGGACTAGCGAGCCTACAAGAGACCCAGTACTTC. This encodes CASRAGLASLQETQYF.

Here the CDR3 reads CASSQGSGGLGEQFF. The CDR3 DNA reads TGTGCCAGCAGCCAAGGTAGCGGGGGGCTCGGTGAGCAGTTCTTC. The chain has TRBV4-2 and TRBJ2-1; 10 nucleotides line up with TRBD2. Per the germline V gene, CDR1 is LGHNA and CDR2 is YNFKEQ. J lost 9 bases, V lost 1 base, and 6 bases had no gene match. The CDR3 consists of 15 residues.

This clonotype was observed many times. This chain joins TRBV11-2 and TRBJ1-6; no firm D call. V lost 5 bases, J lost 0 bases, and 14 bases lay in between. Germline values: CDR1 SGHAT, CDR2 FQNNGV. The CDR3 is 17 amino acids. In DNA form, the CDR3 reads TGTGCCAGCAGCCCTCGGCGTCAAAGCTCCTATAATTCACCCCTCCACTTT. As protein: CASSPRRQSSYNSPLHF.

This clonotype was counted ten times or more. The chain has TRBV30 and TRBJ2-1; D is possibly TRBD2 (5 bases). The germline V and J ends were trimmed by 5 bases and 0 bases, with 11 bases remaining between them. Germline lookup yields CDR1 GTSNPN and CDR2 SVGIG (reference sequence). CDR3 length: 14 amino acids. CDR3 region: CAWSPGSSYNEQFF. The CDR3 coding sequence is TGTGCCTGGTCCCCGGGGAGCTCCTACAATGAGCAGTTCTTC. The variable domain in full, completed from reference TRBV30 and TRBJ2-1, reads SQTIHQWPATLVQPVGSPLSLECTVEGTSNPNLYWYRQAAGRGLQLLFYSVGIGQISSEVPQNLSASRPQDRQFILSSKKLLLSDSGFYLCAWSPGSSYNEQFFGPGTRLTVL.

This clonotype was detected only a few times. A far more abundant clone sits one base away, making this likely a read error. The gene calls are TRBV5-1 and TRBJ1-1, with 12 positions matching TRBD1. The CDR3 is made up of 15 amino acids. Germline CDR1 SGHRS, CDR2 YFSETQ. The chain's CDR3 is CASSVAGTGGTQAFF. CDR3 in DNA: TGTGCCAGCAGCGTAGCGGGGACAGGGGGCACTCAAGCTTTCTTT.

The rearrangement uses TRBV9 and TRBJ2-7; 10 nucleotides agree with TRBD1. V dropped 3 bases and J dropped 5; count of bases not matched to a gene: 8. Looked up from germline, CDR1 is SGDLS and CDR2 is YYNGEE. CDR3 length: 15 amino acids. CDR3 bases: TGTGCCAGCAGCGACGGGACAGGGGAAATCAACGAGCAGTACTTC. Its translation is CASSDGTGEINEQYF. The whole variable domain, filled in from reference TRBV9 and TRBJ2-7, reads DSGVTQTPKHLITATGQRVTLRCSPRSGDLSVYWYQQSLDQGLQFLIQYYNGEERAKGNILERFSAQQFPDLHSELNLSSLELGDSALYFCASSDGTGEINEQYFGPGTRLTVT.

This clonotype appeared many times. The V gene is TRBV30, the J gene TRBJ2-6; 7 bases are a match to TRBD2. The CDR3 spans 16 residues. The J segment lost 4 bases and the V segment lost 0 bases, leaving 6 bases of the junction unmatched. Germline CDR1 is GTSNPN and CDR2 is SVGIG (reference sequence). In nucleotides, the CDR3 is TGTGCCTGGAGTGTCGGTGGGGGGGGAGGGGCCAACGTCCTGACTTTC. It yields the protein CAWSVGGGGGANVLTF.

This clonotype was recorded at least ten times. This rearrangement joins TRBV6-1 to TRBJ1-2; 7 bases line up with TRBD1. V shed 3 bases and J 8 bases; nucleotides not matched to a gene: 9. Germline CDR1 is MNHNS and CDR2 is SASEGT. The CDR3 has 14 residues. CDR3 nucleotides: TGTGCCAGCAGTGAGGGACTGACAGGGCGAGGCTACACCTTC. It translates to CASSEGLTGRGYTF.

This clonotype has a count of ten or more. The chain joins TRBV12-3 or TRBV12-4 to TRBJ1-4; TRBD1 matches at 9 bases. The CDR3 extends over 16 amino acids. V shed 6 bases, J shed 3 bases, and the junction held 8 bases outside the gene matches. The CDR3 is CASSPQGALANEKLFF. The CDR3 DNA is TGTGCCAGCAGCCCACAGGGGGCACTTGCTAATGAAAAACTGTTTTTT.

This clonotype was counted ten times or more. The chain has TRBV20-1 and TRBJ2-1; a possible D gene is TRBD2 (6 bases). Germline-derived CDR1 and CDR2 are DFQATT and SNEGSKA (reference sequence). V lost 3 bases and J lost 6, with 9 bases in between. This CDR3 has 12 amino acids. The CDR3 here is CSASWDSNEQFF. In DNA, the CDR3 is TGCAGTGCTAGTTGGGACTCCAATGAGCAGTTCTTC.

This clonotype came up many times. The CDR3 coding sequence is TGTGCCAGCAGTTTATTGGGGGAGAGCTACAATGAGCAGTTCTTC. This encodes CASSLLGESYNEQFF. The chain couples TRBV12-3 or TRBV12-4 to TRBJ2-1, with D perhaps matching TRBD1 or TRBD2 (5 bases each). CDR3 length equals 15 residues. V dropped 2 bases and J dropped 3 bases, with 11 bases sitting between them.

This clonotype was seen many times. The chain recombines TRBV12-3 or TRBV12-4 with TRBJ1-2; possibly TRBD1 for D (5 bases). Trimming stripped 2 bases from V and 8 bases from J, with 12 bases between. This CDR3 is built from 13 residues. The CDR3: CASSLRGGAGYTF. In DNA form, the CDR3 reads TGTGCCAGCAGTTTAAGGGGAGGGGCCGGCTACACCTTC.

The chain combines TRBV11-2 with TRBJ2-2; 9 bases match TRBD2. Germline V gives CDR1 SGHAT, CDR2 FQNNGV. The CDR3 runs to 19 residues. The trim removed 1 base at V and 0 bases at J, leaving 9 bases unmatched. CDR3: CASSLGPSGTEANTGELFF. CDR3 nucleotide sequence: TGTGCCAGCAGCTTAGGTCCTAGCGGGACGGAAGCGAACACCGGGGAGCTGTTTTTT.

This clonotype was counted ten times or more. The CDR3 here is CAWTQLGTDTQYF. Written as DNA, the CDR3 is TGTGCCTGGACCCAACTAGGGACAGATACGCAGTATTTT. The J gene is TRBJ2-3, the V gene TRBV30, with D possibly matching TRBD2 (5 bases). The CDR3 runs 13 residues. The germline V and J ends were trimmed by 4 bases and 3 bases, with 11 bases remaining between them. Per the germline V gene, CDR1 is GTSNPN and CDR2 is SVGIG (reference sequence).

This clonotype was observed once. A much larger clone lies one base from this, so it may be a read error. The chain joins TRBV11-2 to TRBJ2-1; D perhaps matches TRBD1 (6 bases). V lost 5 bases, J lost 10 bases, and 24 bases lay in between. The CDR3 is 16 amino acids. Looked up from germline, CDR1 is SGHAT and CDR2 is FQNNGV. The CDR3 loop is CASSQPRQDTLGEQFF. The CDR3 region has the DNA TGTGCCAGCAGCCAGCCCCGACAGGACACCTTGGGCGAGCAGTTCTTC.

This clonotype was recorded at least ten times. V is TRBV20-1 and J is TRBJ1-6; possible D gene TRBD1, 5 bases. Germline V lookup: CDR1 DFQATT, CDR2 SNEGSKA (reference sequence). The CDR3 is 15 residues long. The V gene lost 2 bases and the J gene lost 9 bases, with 17 bases spanning the gap. The DNA for the CDR3 is TGCAGTGCTAGAAGACAGTTTGGGGTAATTTCACCCCTCCACTTT. Encoded protein: CSARRQFGVISPLHF.

This clonotype was detected ten times or more. This chain connects TRBV6-2 or TRBV6-3 to TRBJ2-7; no clear D. The V end lost 6 bases, the J end lost 7 bases, and 19 bases lay between the germline ends. The CDR3 length is 14 residues. Germline CDR1 MNHEY, CDR2 SVGEGT. In DNA form, the CDR3 reads TGTGCCAGCAGGTATCCACCCACAGTGTGGGAGCAGTACTTC. Encoded protein: CASRYPPTVWEQYF.

This clonotype was seen a handful of times. The chain has TRBV4-1 and TRBJ1-2, with D perhaps TRBD1 (5 bases). Trimming removed 4 bases at V and 7 bases at J, with 13 bases between. Germline V gene sequence: CDR1 MGHRA, CDR2 YSYEKL. This CDR3 spans 13 amino acids. CDR3 amino acids: CASSPTDRGGYTF. The CDR3 region has the DNA TGCGCCAGCAGCCCGACAGATAGAGGTGGCTACACCTTC.

As regards this clonotype: A much bigger clone sits one base away, suggesting this may be a read error. The CDR3 does not end in the conserved phenylalanine or tryptophan, so this is likely a read error. V gene TRBV6-9 combines with J gene TRBJ2-1, with TRBD2 matching 10 bases. CDR1 is MNHGY, CDR2 SVAAGI, per germline. The CDR3 runs 16 residues. The V gene end was trimmed by 3 bases and the J gene end by 4 bases; junction bases not matched to a gene: 6. CDR3 loop: CASSYGSSGSYNEQFS. CDR3 nucleotide sequence: TGTGCCAGCAGTTACGGGTCTAGCGGGAGTTACAATGAGCAGTTCTCC.

The chain links TRBV6-1 to TRBJ2-3; TRBD1 agrees at 11 bases. The CDR3 totals 15 residues. With 4 bases clipped from V and 3 bases from J, the junction kept 3 bases outside the gene matches. Germline-derived CDR1 and CDR2 are MNHNS and SASEGT. DNA for the CDR3: TGTGCCAGCAGTGTAGGGACAGGGGGAACAGATACGCAGTATTTT. Its translation is CASSVGTGGTDTQYF.

A few counts support this clonotype. The CDR3 DNA reads TGTGCCAGTTGTCCCGGGACAGTGAACACTGAAGCTTTCTTT. Encoded protein: CASCPGTVNTEAFF. The chain couples TRBV19 to TRBJ1-1, with 7 bases lining up with TRBD1. Germline assignment: CDR1 LNHDA and CDR2 SQIVND (reference sequence). V shed 8 bases, J shed 0 bases, and the junction held 6 bases outside the gene matches. This CDR3 comprises 14 residues.

This clonotype was seen many times. This chain connects TRBV29-1 to TRBJ1-1; D is perhaps TRBD1 (5 bases). The CDR3 spans 12 residues. The germline V gene has CDR1 SQVTM and CDR2 ANQGSEA. The V end was cut by 4 bases, the J end by 3 bases, with 9 bases between. The CDR3 here is CSVADSHTEAFF. The CDR3 DNA follows: TGCAGCGTTGCAGACAGTCACACTGAAGCTTTCTTT.